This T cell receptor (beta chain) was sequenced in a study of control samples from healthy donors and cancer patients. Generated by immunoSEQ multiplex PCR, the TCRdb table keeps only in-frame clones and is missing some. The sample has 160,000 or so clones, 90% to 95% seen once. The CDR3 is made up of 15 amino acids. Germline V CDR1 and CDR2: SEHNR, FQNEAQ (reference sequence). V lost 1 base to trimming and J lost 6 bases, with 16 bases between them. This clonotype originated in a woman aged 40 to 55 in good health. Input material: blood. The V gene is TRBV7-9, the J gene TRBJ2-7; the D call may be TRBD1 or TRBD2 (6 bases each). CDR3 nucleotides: TGTGCCAGCAGCTTAGTAGGTGGCAGGGGACTCGAGCAGTACTTC. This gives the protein CASSLVGGRGLEQYF. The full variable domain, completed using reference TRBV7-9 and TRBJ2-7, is DTGVSQNPRHKITKRGQNVTFRCDPISEHNRLYWYRQTLGQGPEFLTYFQNEAQLEKSRLLSDRFSAERPKGSFSTLEIQRTEQGDSAMYLCASSLVGGRGLEQYFGPGTRLTVT.